Listed below are T cell receptor beta chains from one sample, sequenced in a study of blood T cell repertoires in COVID-19. Sequencing used immunoSEQ multiplex PCR; TCRdb keeps in-frame clones, though not all of them. There are 44,000 or so clones in the sample; nearly 70% occur only once, and 6.2% lies in the top ten. Sequences were obtained from peripheral blood. The receptors here all came from a man older than 75 with acute or convalescent COVID-19. CDR3s include the opening cysteine and the closing phenylalanine or tryptophan. Each record gives: D gene, clone size, V gene, J gene, CDR3 protein, CDR3 DNA. D genes are given only for firm matches. Not all rows give a size; the values are once, few, many and, for expanded clones, a class.

d_gene: TRBD1; abundance: once; v_gene: TRBV4-1; j_gene: TRBJ1-5; CDR3aa: CASSHADRDDQPQHF; CDR3nt: TGCGCCAGCAGCCACGCTGACAGGGACGATCAGCCCCAGCATTTT
d_gene: TRBD2; abundance: -; v_gene: TRBV9; j_gene: TRBJ2-2; CDR3aa: CASSVGHGRDTGELFF; CDR3nt: TGTGCCAGCAGCGTAGGTCACGGGAGGGACACCGGGGAGCTGTTTTTT
d_gene: -; abundance: -; v_gene: TRBV13; j_gene: TRBJ1-2; CDR3aa: CASSLLGQRDGYTF; CDR3nt: TGTGCCAGCAGCTTACTGGGACAAAGGGACGGCTACACCTTC
d_gene: TRBD1; abundance: -; v_gene: TRBV14; j_gene: TRBJ1-1; CDR3aa: CASSSGTARTEAFF; CDR3nt: TGTGCCAGCAGCTCCGGGACAGCTCGCACTGAAGCTTTCTTT
d_gene: TRBD1; abundance: -; v_gene: TRBV28; j_gene: TRBJ1-4; CDR3aa: CASSLTGTGGEKLFF; CDR3nt: TGTGCCAGCAGTCTCACCGGGACAGGGGGCGAAAAACTGTTTTTT
d_gene: TRBD1; abundance: -; v_gene: TRBV7-9; j_gene: TRBJ2-7; CDR3aa: CASSLSWDSYEQYF; CDR3nt: TGTGCCAGCAGCTTGTCCTGGGACAGCTACGAGCAGTACTTC
d_gene: TRBD2; abundance: -; v_gene: TRBV14; j_gene: TRBJ2-3; CDR3aa: CASSHRGLAGITDTQYF; CDR3nt: TGTGCCAGCAGCCACCGGGGACTAGCGGGCATCACAGATACGCAGTATTTT
d_gene: -; abundance: -; v_gene: TRBV20-1; j_gene: TRBJ2-5; CDR3aa: CSAGDTAQYF; CDR3nt: TGCAGTGCTGGGGACACCGCCCAGTACTTC
d_gene: -; abundance: -; v_gene: TRBV5-6; j_gene: TRBJ2-2; CDR3aa: CASTSRGGTGELFF; CDR3nt: TGTGCCAGCACCTCAAGAGGAGGGACCGGGGAGCTGTTTTTT
d_gene: -; abundance: few; v_gene: TRBV6-2/TRBV6-3; j_gene: TRBJ1-1; CDR3aa: CASSYNYEAFF; CDR3nt: TGTGCCAGCAGTTACAACTACGAAGCTTTCTTT
d_gene: -; abundance: once; v_gene: TRBV10-3; j_gene: TRBJ1-2; CDR3aa: CAISDRQDYGYTF; CDR3nt: TGTGCCATCAGTGACCGACAGGACTATGGCTACACCTTC
d_gene: -; abundance: -; v_gene: TRBV5-6; j_gene: TRBJ2-7; CDR3aa: CASSLLRGAYEQYF; CDR3nt: TGTGCCAGCAGCTTGCTGAGAGGAGCATACGAGCAGTACTTC
d_gene: TRBD1; abundance: -; v_gene: TRBV5-4; j_gene: TRBJ1-3; CDR3aa: CASSLGVTGGSGNTIYF; CDR3nt: TGTGCCAGCAGCTTGGGCGTGACAGGGGGCTCTGGAAACACCATATATTTT
d_gene: TRBD1; abundance: -; v_gene: TRBV20-1; j_gene: TRBJ2-7; CDR3aa: CSASMQGRTGFYEQYF; CDR3nt: TGCAGTGCTAGTATGCAAGGTCGGACAGGTTTCTACGAGCAGTACTTC
d_gene: TRBD2; abundance: -; v_gene: TRBV11-2; j_gene: TRBJ2-3; CDR3aa: CASSLDPGGGVWDTQYF; CDR3nt: TGTGCCAGCAGCTTAGATCCAGGCGGGGGAGTCTGGGATACGCAGTATTTT
d_gene: -; abundance: -; v_gene: TRBV11-3; j_gene: TRBJ2-2; CDR3aa: CASSPTWLQRPGELFF; CDR3nt: TGTGCCAGCAGCCCAACGTGGTTACAGCGGCCCGGGGAGCTGTTTTTT
d_gene: TRBD1; abundance: -; v_gene: TRBV19; j_gene: TRBJ1-1; CDR3aa: CASTGRQGDHRTLRAEAFF; CDR3nt: TGTGCCAGTACTGGGAGACAGGGGGACCACAGAACGCTTAGGGCTGAGGCTTTCTTT
d_gene: -; abundance: -; v_gene: TRBV3-1/TRBV3-2; j_gene: TRBJ2-7; CDR3aa: CASSQARSYEQYF; CDR3nt: TGTGCCAGCAGCCAAGCGCGATCCTACGAGCAGTACTTC
d_gene: -; abundance: -; v_gene: TRBV2; j_gene: TRBJ1-4; CDR3aa: CASKGMLGRLELFF; CDR3nt: TGTGCCAGTAAAGGAATGCTTGGCAGGTTGGAACTGTTTTTT
d_gene: -; abundance: few; v_gene: TRBV5-4; j_gene: TRBJ2-3; CDR3aa: CASSPQTPGGTDTQYF; CDR3nt: TGTGCCAGCAGCCCGCAGACCCCGGGGGGCACAGATACGCAGTATTTT
d_gene: TRBD1; abundance: once; v_gene: TRBV11-2; j_gene: TRBJ1-4; CDR3aa: CASSDRVREKLFF; CDR3nt: TGTGCCAGCAGCGACAGGGTCAGGGAAAAACTGTTTTTT
d_gene: -; abundance: once; v_gene: TRBV28; j_gene: TRBJ1-4; CDR3aa: CASSLPNRATNEKLFF; CDR3nt: TGTGCCAGCAGCTTACCCAACAGGGCTACTAATGAAAAACTGTTTTTT
d_gene: -; abundance: -; v_gene: TRBV6-5; j_gene: TRBJ1-1; CDR3aa: CASSYSRDGGAFF; CDR3nt: TGTGCCAGCAGTTACTCGAGGGATGGCGGAGCTTTCTTT
d_gene: -; abundance: -; v_gene: TRBV7-2; j_gene: TRBJ2-7; CDR3aa: CASSLDPQMYEQYF; CDR3nt: TGTGCCAGCAGCTTAGATCCCCAGATGTACGAGCAGTACTTC
d_gene: -; abundance: -; v_gene: TRBV6-5; j_gene: TRBJ2-5; CDR3aa: CASSPSGVETQYF; CDR3nt: TGTGCCAGCAGCCCCTCGGGGGTGGAGACCCAGTACTTC
d_gene: -; abundance: -; v_gene: TRBV10-3; j_gene: TRBJ1-1; CDR3aa: CAIGGELNTEAFF; CDR3nt: TGTGCCATCGGGGGGGAACTGAACACTGAAGCTTTCTTT
d_gene: -; abundance: once; v_gene: TRBV19; j_gene: TRBJ1-1; CDR3aa: CASSIIGGDEAFF; CDR3nt: TGTGCCAGTAGTATAATAGGGGGTGATGAAGCTTTCTTT
d_gene: -; abundance: -; v_gene: TRBV20-1; j_gene: TRBJ2-7; CDR3aa: CSARENTEQYF; CDR3nt: TGCAGTGCTAGAGAGAACACCGAGCAGTACTTC
d_gene: TRBD2; abundance: -; v_gene: TRBV7-2; j_gene: TRBJ2-3; CDR3aa: CASSLAQREEDTQYF; CDR3nt: TGTGCCAGCAGCTTAGCGCAACGGGAGGAAGATACGCAGTATTTT
d_gene: -; abundance: -; v_gene: TRBV18; j_gene: TRBJ2-5; CDR3aa: CASSPGAREETQYF; CDR3nt: TGTGCCAGCTCACCAGGTGCGAGGGAAGAGACCCAGTACTTC
d_gene: TRBD1; abundance: -; v_gene: TRBV19; j_gene: TRBJ2-1; CDR3aa: CASSMGTGYREQFF; CDR3nt: TGTGCCAGTAGTATGGGGACAGGGTACCGGGAGCAGTTCTTC
d_gene: -; abundance: -; v_gene: TRBV5-4; j_gene: TRBJ2-1; CDR3aa: CASSLILSTNSYNEQFF; CDR3nt: TGTGCCAGCAGCTTGATATTATCGACAAACTCCTACAATGAGCAGTTCTTC
d_gene: TRBD1; abundance: once; v_gene: TRBV2; j_gene: TRBJ1-2; CDR3aa: CASSRTGGNYGYTF; CDR3nt: TGTGCCAGCAGTAGGACAGGGGGAAACTATGGCTACACCTTC
d_gene: TRBD1; abundance: few; v_gene: TRBV5-6; j_gene: TRBJ2-5; CDR3aa: CASSLGQGRGETQYF; CDR3nt: TGTGCCAGCAGCTTGGGACAGGGACGAGGAGAGACCCAGTACTTC
d_gene: -; abundance: once; v_gene: TRBV3-1/TRBV3-2; j_gene: TRBJ1-1; CDR3aa: CASSPQGKVNTEAFF; CDR3nt: TGTGCCAGCAGCCCCCAGGGGAAGGTAAACACTGAAGCTTTCTTT
d_gene: -; abundance: -; v_gene: TRBV11-2; j_gene: TRBJ2-7; CDR3aa: CASSLEGEMGYEQYF; CDR3nt: TGTGCCAGCAGCTTAGAAGGGGAAATGGGCTACGAGCAGTACTTC